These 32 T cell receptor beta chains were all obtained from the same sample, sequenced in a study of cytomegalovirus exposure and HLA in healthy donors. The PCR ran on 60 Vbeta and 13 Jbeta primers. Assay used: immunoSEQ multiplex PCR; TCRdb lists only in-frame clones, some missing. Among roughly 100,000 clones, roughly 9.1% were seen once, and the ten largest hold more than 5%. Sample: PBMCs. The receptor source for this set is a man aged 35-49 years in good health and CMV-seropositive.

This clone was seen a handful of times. The CDR3 spells CASSLEGQPSYEQYF. In DNA form, the CDR3 reads TGTGCCAGCAGCTTAGAGGGACAGCCCTCCTACGAGCAGTACTTC. This chain links TRBV11-3 with TRBJ2-7; 7 bases align to TRBD1. This CDR3 contains 15 residues. The J segment lost 0 bases and the V segment lost 0 bases, leaving 2 bases of the junction unmatched. Germline V gene lookup returns CDR1 SGHNT and CDR2 YENEEA. Based on the CDR3 plus reference TRBV11-3 and TRBJ2-7, the full variable domain is EAGVVQSPRYKIIEKKQPVAFWCNPISGHNTLYWYLQNLGQGPELLIRYENEEAVDDSQLPKDRFSAERLKGVDSTLKIQPAELGDSAVYLCASSLEGQPSYEQYFGPGTRLTVT.

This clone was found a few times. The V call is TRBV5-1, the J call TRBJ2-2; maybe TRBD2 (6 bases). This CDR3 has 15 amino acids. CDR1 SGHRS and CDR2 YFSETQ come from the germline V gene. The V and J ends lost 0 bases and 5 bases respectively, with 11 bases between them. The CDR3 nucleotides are TGCGCCAGCAGCTTGGTCGGGGGATTGACCGGGGAGCTGTTTTTT. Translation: CASSLVGGLTGELFF. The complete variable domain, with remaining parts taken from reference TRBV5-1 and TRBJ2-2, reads KAGVTQTPRYLIKTRGQQVTLSCSPISGHRSVSWYQQTPGQGLQFLFEYFSETQRNKGNFPGRFSGRQFSNSRSEMNVSTLELGDSALYLCASSLVGGLTGELFFGEGSRLTVL.

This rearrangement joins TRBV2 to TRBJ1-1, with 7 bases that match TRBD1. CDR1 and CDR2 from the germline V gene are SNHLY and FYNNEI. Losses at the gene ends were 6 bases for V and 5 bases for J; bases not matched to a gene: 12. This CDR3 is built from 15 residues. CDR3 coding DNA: TGTGCCAGCAGGCAACGACAGGGTGTTATGACTGAAGCTTTCTTT. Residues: CASRQRQGVMTEAFF.

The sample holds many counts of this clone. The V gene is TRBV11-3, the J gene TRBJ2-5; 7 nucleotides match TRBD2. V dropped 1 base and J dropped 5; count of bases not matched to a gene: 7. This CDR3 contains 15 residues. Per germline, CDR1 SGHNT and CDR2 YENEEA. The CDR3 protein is CASSLVRASGETQYF. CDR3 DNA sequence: TGTGCCAGCAGCTTAGTACGGGCTAGCGGCGAGACCCAGTACTTC.

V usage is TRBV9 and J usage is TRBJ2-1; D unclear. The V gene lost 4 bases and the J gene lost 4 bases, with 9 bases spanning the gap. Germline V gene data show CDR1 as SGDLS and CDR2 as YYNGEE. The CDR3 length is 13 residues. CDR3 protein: CASSLSWYNEQFF. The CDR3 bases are TGTGCCAGCAGCCTGAGTTGGTACAATGAGCAGTTCTTC.

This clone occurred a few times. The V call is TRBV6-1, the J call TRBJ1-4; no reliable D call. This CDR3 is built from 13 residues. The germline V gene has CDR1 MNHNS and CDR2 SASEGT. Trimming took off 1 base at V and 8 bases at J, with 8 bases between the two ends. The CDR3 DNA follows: TGTGCCAGCAGTGAAGTTTCGGGGGAAAAACTGTTTTTT. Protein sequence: CASSEVSGEKLFF.

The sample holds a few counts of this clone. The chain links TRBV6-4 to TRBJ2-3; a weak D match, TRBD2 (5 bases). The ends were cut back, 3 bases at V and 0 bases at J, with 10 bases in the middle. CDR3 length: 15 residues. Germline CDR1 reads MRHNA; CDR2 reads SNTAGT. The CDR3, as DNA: TGTGCCAGCAGTGAATCTGGCGGGAGCACAGATACGCAGTATTTT. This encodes CASSESGGSTDTQYF.

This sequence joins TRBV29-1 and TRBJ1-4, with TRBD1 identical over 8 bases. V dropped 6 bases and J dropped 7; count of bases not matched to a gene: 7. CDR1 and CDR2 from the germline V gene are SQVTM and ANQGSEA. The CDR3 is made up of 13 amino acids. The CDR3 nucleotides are TGCAGCGTAACGGACAGGGCGGCTGAAAAACTGTTTTTT. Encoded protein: CSVTDRAAEKLFF. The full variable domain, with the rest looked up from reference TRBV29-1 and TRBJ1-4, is SAVISQKPSRDICQRGTSLTIQCQVDSQVTMMFWYRQQPGQSLTLIATANQGSEATYESGFVIDKFPISRPNLTFSTLTVSNMSPEDSSIYLCSVTDRAAEKLFFGSGTQLSVL.

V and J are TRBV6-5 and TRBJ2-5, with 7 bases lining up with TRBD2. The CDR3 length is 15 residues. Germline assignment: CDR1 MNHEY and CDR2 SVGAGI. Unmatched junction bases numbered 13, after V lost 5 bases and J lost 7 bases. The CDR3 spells CASSPPGLPRGTQYF. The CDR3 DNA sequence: TGTGCCAGCAGTCCCCCGGGACTACCGAGGGGGACCCAGTACTTC.

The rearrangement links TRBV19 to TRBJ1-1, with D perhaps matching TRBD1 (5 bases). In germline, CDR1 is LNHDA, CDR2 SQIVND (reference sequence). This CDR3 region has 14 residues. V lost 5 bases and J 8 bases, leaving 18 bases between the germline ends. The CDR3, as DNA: TGTGCCAGTAGTCATAATGGGGACTCCAGGGAAGCTTTCTTT. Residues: CASSHNGDSREAFF.

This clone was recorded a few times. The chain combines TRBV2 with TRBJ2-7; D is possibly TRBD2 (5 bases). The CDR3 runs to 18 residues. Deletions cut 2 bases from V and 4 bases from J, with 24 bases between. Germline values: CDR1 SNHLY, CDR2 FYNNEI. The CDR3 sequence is CASSESPLVIGESYEQYF. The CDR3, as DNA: TGTGCCAGCAGTGAATCTCCGTTGGTCATCGGGGAGTCTTACGAGCAGTACTTC.

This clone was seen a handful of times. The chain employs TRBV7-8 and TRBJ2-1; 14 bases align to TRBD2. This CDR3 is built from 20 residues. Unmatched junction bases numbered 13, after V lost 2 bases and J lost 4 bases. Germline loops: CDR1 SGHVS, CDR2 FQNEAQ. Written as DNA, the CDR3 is TGTGCCAGCAGCTTACCGCGTGGGACTAGCGGGAGTTATGGGTACAATGAGCAGTTCTTC. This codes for CASSLPRGTSGSYGYNEQFF.

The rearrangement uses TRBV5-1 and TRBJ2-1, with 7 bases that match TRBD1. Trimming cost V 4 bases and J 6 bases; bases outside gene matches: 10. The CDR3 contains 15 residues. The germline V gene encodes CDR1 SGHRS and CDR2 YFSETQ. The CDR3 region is CASSPRQGLPNEQFF. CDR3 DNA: TGCGCCAGCAGCCCGCGACAGGGTTTACCCAATGAGCAGTTCTTC.

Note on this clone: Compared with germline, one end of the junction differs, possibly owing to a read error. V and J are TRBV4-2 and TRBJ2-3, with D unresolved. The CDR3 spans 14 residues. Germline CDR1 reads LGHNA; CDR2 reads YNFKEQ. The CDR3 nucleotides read TGTGCCAGCAGACAAGACGGATCCACAGATAAGCAGTATTTT. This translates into CASRQDGSTDKQYF.

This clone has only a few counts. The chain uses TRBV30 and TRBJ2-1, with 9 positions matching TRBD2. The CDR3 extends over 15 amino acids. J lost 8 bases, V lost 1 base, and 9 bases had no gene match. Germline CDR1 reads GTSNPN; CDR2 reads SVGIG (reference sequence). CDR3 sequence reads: CAWSGSGLAVDEQFF. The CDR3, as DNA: TGTGCCTGGAGTGGATCGGGACTAGCAGTCGATGAGCAGTTCTTC.

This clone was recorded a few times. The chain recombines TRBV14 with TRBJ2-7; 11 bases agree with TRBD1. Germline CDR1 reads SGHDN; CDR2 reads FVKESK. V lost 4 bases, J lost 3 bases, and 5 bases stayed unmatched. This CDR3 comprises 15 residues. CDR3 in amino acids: CASSPPGQGDYEQYF. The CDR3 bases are TGTGCCAGCAGCCCGCCGGGACAGGGGGACTACGAGCAGTACTTC.

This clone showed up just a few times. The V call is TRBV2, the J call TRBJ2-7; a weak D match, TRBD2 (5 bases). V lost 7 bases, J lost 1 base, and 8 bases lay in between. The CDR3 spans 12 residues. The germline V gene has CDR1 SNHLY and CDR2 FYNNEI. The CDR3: CASTGISYEQYF. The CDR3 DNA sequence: TGTGCCAGCACCGGGATTTCCTACGAGCAGTACTTC.

The CDR3 sequence is CASSLGQAIYEQYF. The CDR3 nucleotides are TGTGCCAGCAGCTTAGGACAGGCGATCTACGAGCAGTACTTC. The gene calls are TRBV11-2 and TRBJ2-7, with a possible D match to TRBD1 (6 bases). The CDR3 sequence is 14 residues long. V lost 1 base and J 3 bases, leaving 10 bases between the germline ends. CDR1 and CDR2 (germline): SGHAT, FQNNGV. The variable domain in full, completed from reference TRBV11-2 and TRBJ2-7, reads EAGVAQSPRYKIIEKRQSVAFWCNPISGHATLYWYQQILGQGPKLLIQFQNNGVVDDSQLPKDRFSAERLKGVDSTLKIQPAKLEDSAVYLCASSLGQAIYEQYFGPGTRLTVT.

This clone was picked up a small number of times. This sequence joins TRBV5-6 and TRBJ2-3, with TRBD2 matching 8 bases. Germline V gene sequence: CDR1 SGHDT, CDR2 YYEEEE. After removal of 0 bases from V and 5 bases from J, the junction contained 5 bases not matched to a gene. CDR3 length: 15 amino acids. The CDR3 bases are TGTGCCAGCAGCTTGGCGGGAGGGCTTTTAGATACGCAGTATTTT. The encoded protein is CASSLAGGLLDTQYF. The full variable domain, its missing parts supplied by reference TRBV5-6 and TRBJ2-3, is DAGVTQSPTHLIKTRGQQVTLRCSPKSGHDTVSWYQQALGQGPQFIFQYYEEEERQRGNFPDRFSGHQFPNYSSELNVNALLLGDSALYLCASSLAGGLLDTQYFGPGTRLTVL.

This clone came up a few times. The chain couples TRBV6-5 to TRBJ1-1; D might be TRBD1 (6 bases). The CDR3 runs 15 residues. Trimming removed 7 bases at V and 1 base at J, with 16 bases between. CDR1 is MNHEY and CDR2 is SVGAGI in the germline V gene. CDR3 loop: CASNPQGKRNTEAFF. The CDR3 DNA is TGTGCCAGCAACCCACAGGGAAAGCGGAACACTGAAGCTTTCTTT.

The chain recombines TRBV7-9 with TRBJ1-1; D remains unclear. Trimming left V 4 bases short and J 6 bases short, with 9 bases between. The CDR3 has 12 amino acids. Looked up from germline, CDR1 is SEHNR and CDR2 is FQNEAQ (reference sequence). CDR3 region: CASSSMRPEAFF. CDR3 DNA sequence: TGTGCCAGCAGCTCAATGAGGCCTGAAGCTTTCTTT.

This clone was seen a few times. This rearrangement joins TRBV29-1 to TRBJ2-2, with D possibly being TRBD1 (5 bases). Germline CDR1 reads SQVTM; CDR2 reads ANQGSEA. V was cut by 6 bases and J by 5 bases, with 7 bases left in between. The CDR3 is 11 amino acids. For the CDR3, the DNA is TGCAGCGTGTCAGGGACCGGGGAGCTGTTTTTT. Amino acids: CSVSGTGELFF.

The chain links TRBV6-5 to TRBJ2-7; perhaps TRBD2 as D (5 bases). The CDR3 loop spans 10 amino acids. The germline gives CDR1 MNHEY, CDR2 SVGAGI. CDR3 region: CTRRTYEQYF. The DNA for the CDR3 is TGTACTAGGCGGACCTACGAGCAGTACTTC.

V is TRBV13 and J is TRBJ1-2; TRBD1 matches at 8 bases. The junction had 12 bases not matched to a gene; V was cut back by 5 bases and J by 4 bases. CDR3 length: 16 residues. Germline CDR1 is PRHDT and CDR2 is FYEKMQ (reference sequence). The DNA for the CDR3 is TGTGCCAGCAGCACCCGTGACCGGGGGACAGGCTATGGCTACACCTTC. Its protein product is CASSTRDRGTGYGYTF.

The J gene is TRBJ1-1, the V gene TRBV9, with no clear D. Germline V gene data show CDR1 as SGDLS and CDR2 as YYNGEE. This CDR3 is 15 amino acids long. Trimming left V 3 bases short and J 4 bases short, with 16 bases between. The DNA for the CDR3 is TGTGCCAGCAGCGCGGTGGAAGCGCCTAGCACTGAAGCTTTCTTT. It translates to CASSAVEAPSTEAFF.

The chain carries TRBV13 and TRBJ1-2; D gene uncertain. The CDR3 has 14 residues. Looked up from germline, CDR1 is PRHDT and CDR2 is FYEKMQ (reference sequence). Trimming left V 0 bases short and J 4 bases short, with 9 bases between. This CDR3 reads CASSLGPGLYGYTF. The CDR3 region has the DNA TGTGCCAGCAGCTTAGGTCCTGGCCTCTATGGCTACACCTTC.

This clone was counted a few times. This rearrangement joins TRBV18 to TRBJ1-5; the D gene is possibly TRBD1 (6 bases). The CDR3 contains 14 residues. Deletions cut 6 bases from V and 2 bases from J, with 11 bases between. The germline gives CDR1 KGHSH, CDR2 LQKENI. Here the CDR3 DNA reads TGTGCCAGCTCTCTCCAGGGGCGCAATCAGCCCCAGCATTTT. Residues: CASSLQGRNQPQHF.

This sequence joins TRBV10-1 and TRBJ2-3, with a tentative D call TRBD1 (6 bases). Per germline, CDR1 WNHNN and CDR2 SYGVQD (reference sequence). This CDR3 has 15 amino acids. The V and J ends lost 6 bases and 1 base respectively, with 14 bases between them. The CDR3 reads CASSLRDMGTDTQYF. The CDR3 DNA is TGCGCCAGCAGCCTCCGGGACATGGGCACAGATACGCAGTATTTT.

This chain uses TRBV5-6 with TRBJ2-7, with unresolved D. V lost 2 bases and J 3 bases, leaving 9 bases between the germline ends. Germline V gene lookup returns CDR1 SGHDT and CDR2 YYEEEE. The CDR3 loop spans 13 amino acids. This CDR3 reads CASSFGFHYEQYF. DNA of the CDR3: TGTGCCAGCAGCTTTGGCTTCCACTACGAGCAGTACTTC.

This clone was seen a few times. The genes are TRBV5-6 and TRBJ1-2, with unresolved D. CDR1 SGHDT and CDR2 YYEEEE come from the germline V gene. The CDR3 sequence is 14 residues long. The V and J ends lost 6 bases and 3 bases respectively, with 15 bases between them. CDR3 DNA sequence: TGTGCCAGCACCCTCGACTTGGAGGACTATGGCTACACCTTC. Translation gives CASTLDLEDYGYTF.

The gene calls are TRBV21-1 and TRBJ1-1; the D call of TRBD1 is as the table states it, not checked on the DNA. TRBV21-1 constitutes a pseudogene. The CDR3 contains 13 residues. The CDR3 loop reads CASSPGQNTEAFF. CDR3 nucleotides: TGTGCCAGCAGCCCGGGACAGAACACTGAAGCTTTCTTT.

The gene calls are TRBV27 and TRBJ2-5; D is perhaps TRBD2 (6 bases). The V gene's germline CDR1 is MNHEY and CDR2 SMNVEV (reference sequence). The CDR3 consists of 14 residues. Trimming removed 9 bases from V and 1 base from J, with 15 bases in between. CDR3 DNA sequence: TGTGCCAGTCATTCCCTTAGCGGCCAAGAGACCCAGTACTTC. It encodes CASHSLSGQETQYF.